A single TCR beta chain is shown here with its context. What it binds is unknown. The time point here: newly diagnosed GD, antithyroid drugs for less than 3 months. Generation of the TCR library employed RNA extracted from PBMCs. Germline V CDR1 and CDR2: ENHRY, SYGVKD. The CDR3 sequence is 11 residues long. With 3 bases removed from V and 11 bases from J, the gap between germline ends came to 10 bases. This sample stems from a study of regulatory T cells in long-lasting Graves disease. Study-level findings and limits: It was in persistent disease that TRBV28, TRBJ1-2 and TRBJ2-5 were favored. Persistent patients shared more public clonotypes (about 2,600) than new patients (under 1,000).

Investigators prepared the TCR beta libraries by applying iRepertoire HTBI primers and Arm-PCR of CDR3 regions. In TCRdb, the multiplex PCR reads were re-called with MiXCR into one record per CDR3 protein. This table holds 450,000 to 650,000 distinct CDR3 sequences, about 15% found once. This sample also appeared in a second study, on T cells in Graves' hyperthyroidism and ophthalmopathy. That publication notes: The blood repertoire included most of the expanded thyroid clonotypes above 0.001.

This sequence joins TRBV10-3 and TRBJ1-1; no clear D. The source of this sequence is a woman aged 35 to 59 with Graves disease. Sequenced here: peripheral blood mononuclear cells (PBMCs), sampled at new diagnosis, from a patient treated with antithyroid drugs. CDR3 protein: CAISEGSRAFF. The CDR3 DNA reads TGTGCCATCAGTGAAGGGTCCCGTGCTTTCTTT.